This TCR beta chain was observed in a study of post-analysis software for immune sequencing data. Notes on the study in general: Multiple sclerosis was associated with a significant reduction in normalized Chao1 diversity relative to controls. Controls had lower frequencies than patients of a few TRBV segments, which included TRBV5-6, TRBV5-1 and TRBV20-1.

Germline CDR1 is LNHNV and CDR2 is YYDKDF (reference sequence). CDR3 length equals 13 residues. TCR beta libraries were prepared from cDNA with unique molecular identifiers. TCRdb recomputed calls from the PCR reads with MiXCR, one row per CDR3 protein. The sample consists of about 160,000 distinct CDR3 sequences, roughly 35% of them appearing once. This clonotype has just a few counts. What it binds is not known. This clonotype was sampled from a girl aged 10 to 17 with multiple sclerosis. This material consisted of blood, taken after autologous hematopoietic stem cell transplantation. The chain recombines TRBV15 with TRBJ2-7; D is possibly TRBD2 (6 bases). The DNA matches TRBJ2-5 better at its end, which makes the J call doubtful. The CDR3 loop is CATSREEGETQYF. The DNA of the CDR3 is TGTGCCACCAGCAGGGAGGAGGGAGAGACCCAGTACTTC.